This TCR beta chain was documented in a study of T cell responses to AZD1222 COVID-19 vaccine (dated by TCRdb to about 2021). For the wider study: AZD1222 recipients with second doses at about 4 weeks or about 12 weeks were pooled, because spike-specific TCR depth and breadth did not differ between schedules. TCR sequencing was performed for about 240 trial participants, of whom some 200 were given two doses of AZD1222 and approximately 25 were given two doses of MenACWY control vaccine. Trial participants were enrolled by age into subgroups of 18-55, 56-69 and 70-plus years, and about 150, 27 and 61 TCR-sequenced participants, respectively, were included in these subgroups.

Comment on this clone: Its antigen remains unidentified. Base quality data are lacking; no much larger clone is found one base away.

What this sample's time point label stands for: baseline before first vaccination. Vaccinee samples were obtained from the UK trials COV001 and COV002, which included a single-blind randomized controlled phase 2/3 trial of AZD1222 (ChAdOx1 nCoV-19) in healthy adults. For TCRbeta chain sequencing, PBMC samples were collected from trial participants at day 0 and at day 28 after the second dose. What the study reported, not specific to this receptor: Spike-specific TCR breadth and depth rose significantly after two AZD1222 doses compared with day 0 and with MenACWY recipients. Reportedly, close to half of the unique spike-specific TCRs recognized epitopes lying outside the regions that are mutated in the B.1.351 and B.1.1.7 variants. The 56-69-year group was small, and its depth increase did not reach significance, likely because of low power. Participants were mostly white British, with more females than males. The authors suggested clonal diversity may have been underestimated. Conclusions about previously exposed vaccinees are limited, since just six or seven AZD1222 recipients were seropositive for SARS-CoV-2 at baseline. The vaccine-associated CD4 TCRs covered the entire spike protein, and the dominant responses fell in regions 160-218 and 743-854. Because no samples from the day 14 peak response were available, repertoires could be characterized only after the peak T cell response.

The CDR3 regions of human TCRbeta chains were analyzed by immunosequencing. The source study handled its data this way. TCRs in the repertoires were matched against a reference library of SARS-CoV-2-specific TCRs that had been generated with the MIRA antigen-specificity platform. Breadth was defined as the fraction of unique TCRs that were SARS-CoV-2-associated. Depth was defined as the fraction of total T cells that were SARS-CoV-2-associated. Using the MIRA data, every spike-specific TCR was mapped to the spike region that the TCR reacted to and assigned to either a CD4 or a CD8 class. Log10-transformed breadth and depth values were compared by one-way ANOVA with Sidak's multiple comparisons tests. TCRdb provides this immuneACCESS table in a form limited to in-frame rearrangements. Some clones are lacking; in checked studies, under half of them reflect an unresolved V gene, and why the rest are absent is not known. The V and J calls and clone size are taken from that table; D and trimming were inferred from the DNA. For this sample there are 150,000 or so clones; about 91% appear just once. The biggest ten clones account for 1.4% of the sample.

The germline V gene (reference sequence) provides CDR1 LGHDT and CDR2 YNNKEL. Here V drops 0 bases and J drops 8 bases, and the junction holds 10 bases not matched to any gene. Inclusive of the bounding cysteine and phenylalanine, the CDR3 is 17 residues long. Here the CDR3 DNA is all that survives: 51 bases in frame from base 1. The sequence came from an adult in good health. The rearrangement combines TRBV3-1 (or the pseudogene TRBV3-2) with TRBJ2-1; the junction holds 10 bases that match TRBD2. This material consisted of peripheral blood, taken on day 0 of AZD1222 vaccination. The CDR3 protein: CASSQDSLAGAKDEQFF. The nucleotide sequence is TGTGCCAGCAGCCAAGATAGTCTAGCGGGGGCCAAGGATGAGCAGTTCTTC.